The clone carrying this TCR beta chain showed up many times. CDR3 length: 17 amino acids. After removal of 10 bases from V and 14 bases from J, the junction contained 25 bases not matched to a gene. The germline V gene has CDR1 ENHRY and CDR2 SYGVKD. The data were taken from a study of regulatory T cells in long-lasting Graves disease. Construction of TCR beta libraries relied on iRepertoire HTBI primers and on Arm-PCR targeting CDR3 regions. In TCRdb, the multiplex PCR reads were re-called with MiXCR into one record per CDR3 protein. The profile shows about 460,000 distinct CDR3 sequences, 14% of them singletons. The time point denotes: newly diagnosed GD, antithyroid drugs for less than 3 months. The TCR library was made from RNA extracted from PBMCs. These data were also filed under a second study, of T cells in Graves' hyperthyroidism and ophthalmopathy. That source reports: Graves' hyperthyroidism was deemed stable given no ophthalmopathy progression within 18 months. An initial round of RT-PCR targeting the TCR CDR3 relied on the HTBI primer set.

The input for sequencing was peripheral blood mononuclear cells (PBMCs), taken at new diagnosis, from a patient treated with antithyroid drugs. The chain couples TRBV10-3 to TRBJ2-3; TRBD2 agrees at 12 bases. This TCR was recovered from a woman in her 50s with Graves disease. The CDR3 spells CATLTDDETSGSGRRYF. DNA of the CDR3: TGTGCCACCCTAACAGATGATGAGACTAGCGGGAGCGGACGTCGGTATTTT.